This TCR beta chain was obtained from a study of blood T cell repertoires in COVID-19. About the study: Italy, Spain and the United States were the sources of the convalescent and acute COVID-19 samples. Sample material is recorded as cDNA or gDNA derived from T cells, B-cell-depleted T cells, or PBMCs.

The germline V and J ends were trimmed by 1 base and 2 bases, with 19 bases remaining between them. The CDR3 length is 18 residues. Per germline, CDR1 KGHSH and CDR2 LQKENI. This clone showed up just once. Authors' data handling: By means of reference gene primer amplification, nucleated cell counts were estimated. Assay: immunoSEQ multiplex PCR; the TCRdb copy retains only in-frame clones and omits some. That table gives V, J and clone size, and the DNA gave D and trimming. The sample consists of about 490,000 clones, approximately 85% of them appearing once. The TCR originated in a human donor in a cohort sampled during active COVID-19. Sequenced material: peripheral blood. The V gene is TRBV18, the J gene TRBJ2-3; D is unclear. The CDR3 protein is CASSPLVVDIAHTDTQYF. CDR3 coding DNA: TGTGCCAGCTCACCACTTGTTGTCGATATAGCACACACAGATACGCAGTATTTT.